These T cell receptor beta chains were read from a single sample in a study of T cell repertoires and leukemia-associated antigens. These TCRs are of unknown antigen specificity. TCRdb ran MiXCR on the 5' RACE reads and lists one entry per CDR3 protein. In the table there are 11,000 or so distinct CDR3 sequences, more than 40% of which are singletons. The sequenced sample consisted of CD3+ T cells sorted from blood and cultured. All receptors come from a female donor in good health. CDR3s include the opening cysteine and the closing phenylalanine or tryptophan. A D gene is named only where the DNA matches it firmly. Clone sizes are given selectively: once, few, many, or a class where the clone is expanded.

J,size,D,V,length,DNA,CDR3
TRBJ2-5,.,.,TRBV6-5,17,TGTGCCAGCAGTTCGATCGGGAGACAGGGAAACCAAGAGACCCCGTACTTC,CASSSIGRQGNQETPYF
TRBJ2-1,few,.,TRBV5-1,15,TGCGCCAGCAGCCCAGGTCGGGGTTTCTACAATGAGCAGTTCTTC,CASSPGRGFYNEQFF
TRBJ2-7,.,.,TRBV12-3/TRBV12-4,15,TGTGCCAGCAGTTTATTCGCAGGGGAAAGTGGGGAGCAGTACTTC,CASSLFAGESGEQYF
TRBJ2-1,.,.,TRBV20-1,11,TGCAGTGCTAGAGTATGGGATGAGCAGTTCTTC,CSARVWDEQFF
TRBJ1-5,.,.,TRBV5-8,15,TGTGCCAGCAGCTTGAGACAGTATAGCAATCAGCTCCAACATTTT,CASSLRQYSNQLQHF
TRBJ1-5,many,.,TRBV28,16,TGTGCCAGCAGTTTATCGCGGGAGGGCCGCAATCAGCCCCAGCATTTT,CASSLSREGRNQPQHF
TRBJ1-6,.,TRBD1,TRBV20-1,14,TGCAGTGGACGCGACACAGGGGATAATTCACCCCTCCACTTT,CSGRDTGDNSPLHF
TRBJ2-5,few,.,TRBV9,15,TGTGCCAGCAGCGTAGGCGCGGGGCTCCAAGAGACCCAGTACTTC,CASSVGAGLQETQYF
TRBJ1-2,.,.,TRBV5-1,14,TGCGCCAGCAGCCGAACGGCAGGGCCCTATGGCTACACCTTC,CASSRTAGPYGYTF
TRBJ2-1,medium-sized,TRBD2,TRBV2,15,TGTGCCAGCAGTGCTAGCGGAAACTCCTACAATGAGCAGTTCTTC,CASSASGNSYNEQFF
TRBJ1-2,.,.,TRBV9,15,TGTGCCAGCAGCTCGGGACCCTCCCTTGTCTATGGCTACACCTTC,CASSSGPSLVYGYTF
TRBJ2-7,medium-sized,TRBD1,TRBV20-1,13,TGCAGTGCTCTTACAGGGGGCGGTTACGAGCAGTACTTC,CSALTGGGYEQYF
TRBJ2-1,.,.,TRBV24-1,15,TGTGCCACCAGTGATTCGGGACCACGGTTTCATGAGCAGTTCTTC,CATSDSGPRFHEQFF
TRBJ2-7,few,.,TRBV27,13,TGTGCCAGCAGCTCGGGCCTAACCTACGAGCAGTACTTC,CASSSGLTYEQYF
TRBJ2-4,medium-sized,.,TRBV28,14,TGTGCCAGCAGTTTGGGGCTAGCCACAAACATTCAGTACTTC,CASSLGLATNIQYF
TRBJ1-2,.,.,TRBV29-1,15,TGCAGCGTTGACCCGGGTACGGAAGCTTTCTATGGCTACACCTTC,CSVDPGTEAFYGYTF
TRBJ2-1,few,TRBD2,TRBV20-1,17,TGCAGTGCTAAGGGACTAGCGGGAGGCCTTGCCTACAATGAGCAGTTCTTC,CSAKGLAGGLAYNEQFF
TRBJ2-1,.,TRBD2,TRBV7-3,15,TGTGCCAGCAGCTCCGGACTAGCGGAGGCCCATGAGCAGTTCTTC,CASSSGLAEAHEQFF
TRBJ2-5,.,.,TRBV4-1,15,TGCGCCAGCAGCCAAGGCCCAGGGGCTTCTGAGACCCAGTACTTC,CASSQGPGASETQYF
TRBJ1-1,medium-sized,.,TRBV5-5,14,TGTGCCAGCAGCTTAGCAGGGGATAACACTGAAGCTTTCTTT,CASSLAGDNTEAFF
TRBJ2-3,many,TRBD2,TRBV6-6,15,TGTGCCAGCACCGACGGGAGGGCCGAGGTAGATACGCAGTATTTT,CASTDGRAEVDTQYF
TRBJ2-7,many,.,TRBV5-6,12,TGTGCCAGCAGCTTGGTGTGGGACGAGCAGTACTTC,CASSLVWDEQYF